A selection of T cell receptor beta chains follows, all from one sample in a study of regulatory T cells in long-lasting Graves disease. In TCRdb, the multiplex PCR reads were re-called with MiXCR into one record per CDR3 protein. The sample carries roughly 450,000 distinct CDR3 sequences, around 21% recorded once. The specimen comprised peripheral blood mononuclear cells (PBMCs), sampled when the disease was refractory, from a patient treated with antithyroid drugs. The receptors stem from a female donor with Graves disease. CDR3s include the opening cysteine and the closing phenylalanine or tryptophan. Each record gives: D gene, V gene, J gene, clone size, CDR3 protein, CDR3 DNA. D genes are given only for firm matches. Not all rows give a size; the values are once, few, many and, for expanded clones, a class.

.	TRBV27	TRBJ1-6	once	CASSPGLGPNSPLHF	TGTGCCAGCAGTCCTGGGCTGGGCCCCAATTCACCCCTCCACTTT
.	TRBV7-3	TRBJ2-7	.	CASSNIRTVLTYEQYF	TGTGCCAGCAGTAACATACGGACAGTCCTCACCTACGAGCAGTACTTC
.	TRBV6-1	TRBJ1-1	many	CASMGPMNTEAFF	TGTGCCAGCATGGGACCCATGAACACTGAAGCTTTCTTT
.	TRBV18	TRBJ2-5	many	CASSPGRIQETQYF	TGTGCCAGCAGCCCGGGACGGATCCAAGAGACCCAGTACTTC
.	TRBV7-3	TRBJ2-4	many	CASSLTDRDIQYF	TGTGCCAGCAGCTTAACGGATCGGGACATTCAGTACTTC
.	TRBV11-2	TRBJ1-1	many	CASSLFQGGGTEAFF	TGTGCCAGCAGCTTATTTCAGGGCGGAGGGACTGAAGCTTTCTTT
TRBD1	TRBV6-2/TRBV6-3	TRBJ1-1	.	CASSVQGFNTEAFF	TGTGCCAGCAGTGTACAGGGGTTCAACACTGAAGCTTTCTTT
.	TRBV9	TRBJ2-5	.	CASSSPTGETQYF	TGTGCCAGCAGCAGCCCGACAGGAGAGACCCAGTACTTC
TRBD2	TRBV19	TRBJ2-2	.	CASSSGRGELFF	TGTGCCAGTAGTAGCGGGAGGGGGGAGCTGTTTTTT
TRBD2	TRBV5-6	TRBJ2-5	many	CASSWASGSKTQYF	TGTGCCAGCAGCTGGGCTAGCGGGAGCAAGACCCAGTACTTC
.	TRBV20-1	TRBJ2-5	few	CSARLGRRETQYF	TGCAGTGCTAGACTAGGGAGACGAGAGACCCAGTACTTC
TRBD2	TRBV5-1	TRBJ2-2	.	CAIWRTSGSEYTGELFF	TGCGCCATTTGGCGGACTAGCGGGAGTGAATACACCGGGGAGCTGTTTTTT
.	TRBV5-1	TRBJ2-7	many	CASSPATGTSTYEQYF	TGCGCCAGCAGCCCGGCCACCGGGACGTCGACCTACGAGCAGTACTTC
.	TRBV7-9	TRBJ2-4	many	CASSQGGRDDIQYF	TGTGCCAGCAGCCAGGGCGGGCGAGATGACATTCAGTACTTC
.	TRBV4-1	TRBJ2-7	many	CASSQESGREQYF	TGCGCCAGCAGCCAAGAGTCGGGCCGCGAGCAGTACTTC
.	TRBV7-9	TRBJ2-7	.	CASSLAIGTADEQYF	TGTGCCAGCAGCTTAGCGATAGGCACGGCCGACGAGCAGTACTTC
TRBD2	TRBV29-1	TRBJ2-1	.	CSARSPQTSGIGSNEQFF	TGCAGTGCTAGATCCCCCCAGACTAGCGGGATCGGGAGCAATGAGCAGTTCTTC
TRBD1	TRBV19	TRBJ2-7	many	CASSIDRGSYEQYF	TGTGCCAGCAGCATCGACAGGGGGTCCTACGAGCAGTACTTC
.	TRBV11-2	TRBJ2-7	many	CASSFGDSMYF	TGTGCCAGCAGCTTTGGGGATAGCATGTACTTC
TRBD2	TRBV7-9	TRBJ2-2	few	CASSIGLAGVAGELFF	TGTGCCAGCAGCATCGGACTAGCGGGAGTAGCCGGGGAGCTGTTTTTT
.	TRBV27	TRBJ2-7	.	CASSLSIAELPREQYF	TGTGCCAGCAGTTTATCGATCGCAGAACTCCCTCGTGAGCAGTACTTC
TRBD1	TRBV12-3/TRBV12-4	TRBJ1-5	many	CASSEGTDKWWQPQHF	TGTGCCAGCAGTGAAGGGACAGACAAATGGTGGCAGCCCCAGCATTTT
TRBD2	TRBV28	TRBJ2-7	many	CASSSKGLAGGAYEQYF	TGTGCCAGCAGTTCCAAGGGACTAGCGGGGGGAGCCTACGAGCAGTACTTC
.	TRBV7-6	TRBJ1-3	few	CASSRFSGNTIYF	TGTGCCAGCTCGCGGTTCTCTGGAAACACCATATATTTT